The 24 T cell receptor beta chains below all came from one sample that was sequenced in a study of cytomegalovirus exposure and HLA in healthy donors. PCR used 60 Vbeta primers and 13 Jbeta primers. Sequenced by immunoSEQ multiplex PCR; TCRdb stores in-frame clones only, minus some. The sample includes under 250,000 clones, under 90% of them seen just once. The sequenced material came from PBMCs. All receptors derive from a human donor in good health.

This chain links TRBV25-1 with TRBJ2-3; the D gene is possibly TRBD1 (6 bases). CDR3 length: 13 residues. Germline CDR1 and CDR2: MGHDK and SYGVNS. Trimming left V 8 bases short and J 2 bases short, with 11 bases between. The CDR3 coding sequence is TGTGCCAGCGGGACACAGATCACAGATACGCAGTATTTT. This gives the protein CASGTQITDTQYF.

This clone appeared a few times. The rearrangement links TRBV4-1 to TRBJ2-5, with 7 bases identical to TRBD2. V shed 3 bases and J 7 bases; nucleotides not matched to a gene: 8. This CDR3 is 14 amino acids long. Germline loops: CDR1 MGHRA, CDR2 YSYEKL. DNA for the CDR3: TGCGCCAGCAGCCAGTGGGGAGGGCCGCCGACCCAGTACTTC. Encoded protein: CASSQWGGPPTQYF.

The CDR3 region has the DNA TGCGCCAGCAACCGGGACAGCTACGAGCAGTACTTC. This encodes CASNRDSYEQYF. The rearrangement links TRBV5-1 to TRBJ2-7; TRBD1 agrees at 7 bases. The V gene end was trimmed by 6 bases and the J gene end by 3 bases; junction bases not matched to a gene: 3. The CDR3 is made up of 12 amino acids. Germline CDR1 and CDR2: SGHRS and YFSETQ.

This clone was detected a few times. The rearrangement uses TRBV30 and TRBJ2-5; D possibly corresponds to TRBD2 (6 bases). This CDR3 has 13 amino acids. CDR1 and CDR2 from the germline V gene are GTSNPN and SVGIG (reference sequence). V was pared by 3 bases and J by 1 base, with 9 bases between. The CDR3 loop reads CAWRWGLQETQYF. DNA of the CDR3: TGTGCCTGGAGGTGGGGACTCCAAGAGACCCAGTACTTC.

The chain recombines TRBV12-5 with TRBJ2-1, with D perhaps TRBD2 (6 bases). CDR3 length: 17 amino acids. Germline V gives CDR1 LGHNT, CDR2 FRNRAP. The V gene lost 0 bases and the J gene lost 1 base, with 13 bases spanning the gap. CDR3 nucleotide sequence: TGTGCTAGTGGTTTGGTACAATCGGGGGTTTCCTACAATGAGCAGTTCTTC. It encodes CASGLVQSGVSYNEQFF.

The chain links TRBV4-1 to TRBJ1-5; the D is unclear. Deletions cut 0 bases from V and 5 bases from J, with 8 bases between. Germline V gene lookup returns CDR1 MGHRA and CDR2 YSYEKL. This CDR3 spans 14 amino acids. The CDR3 bases are TGCGCCAGCAGCCAAGAGTGGGGAGATCAGCCCCAGCATTTT. Its translation: CASSQEWGDQPQHF.

The CDR3: CASSLAEGLLYEQYF. CDR3 DNA sequence: TGTGCCAGCAGTCTGGCGGAGGGACTCCTATACGAGCAGTACTTC. The chain is built from TRBV28 and TRBJ2-7, with D possibly TRBD2 on 6 matching bases. The length of the CDR3 is 15 residues. Germline CDR1 and CDR2: MDHEN and SYDVKM. Trimming took 5 bases from V and 4 from J, leaving 18 bases between them.

This chain connects TRBV5-4 to TRBJ2-2; D call uncertain. Germline-derived CDR1 and CDR2 are SGHNT and YYREEE (reference sequence). The CDR3 runs 16 residues. The ends were cut back, 0 bases at V and 1 base at J, with 10 bases in the middle. CDR3 protein: CASSLARQVNTGELFF. CDR3 sequence (DNA): TGTGCCAGCAGCTTGGCCCGGCAGGTGAACACCGGGGAGCTGTTTTTT.

The V gene is TRBV28, the J gene TRBJ1-4, with TRBD1 matching over 9 bases. Germline V CDR1 and CDR2: MDHEN, SYDVKM. V lost 6 bases, J lost 8 bases, and 7 bases stayed unmatched. CDR3 size: 14 residues. CDR3 sequence reads: CASSPGTGREKLFF. The CDR3 nucleotides are TGTGCCAGCAGCCCGGGGACAGGGCGGGAAAAACTGTTTTTT.

This chain connects TRBV15 to TRBJ2-1; the match to TRBD1 covers 12 bases. This CDR3 comprises 20 residues. The J segment lost 10 bases and the V segment lost 1 base, leaving 20 bases of the junction unmatched. CDR1 and CDR2 from the germline V gene are LNHNV and YYDKDF (reference sequence). The CDR3 region has the DNA TGTGCCACCAGCAGAGGACGCGGGACAGGGGGCAACGGGAGATTCAGGGAGCAGTTCTTC. Translating gives CATSRGRGTGGNGRFREQFF. The full variable domain, with the rest looked up from reference TRBV15 and TRBJ2-1, is DAMVIQNPRYQVTQFGKPVTLSCSQTLNHNVMYWYQQKSSQAPKLLFHYYDKDFNNEADTPDNFQSRRPNTSFCFLDIRSPGLGDTAMYLCATSRGRGTGGNGRFREQFFGPGTRLTVL.

The rearrangement links TRBV11-2 to TRBJ2-3; perhaps TRBD2 as D (5 bases). V was trimmed by 8 bases and J by 1 base, leaving 7 bases between them. This CDR3 contains 12 residues. Germline CDR1 SGHAT, CDR2 FQNNGV. The CDR3 here is CASGLRTDTQYF. In nucleotides, the CDR3 is TGTGCCAGCGGACTTCGCACAGATACGCAGTATTTT.

The V gene is TRBV5-1, the J gene TRBJ2-1; 12 bases align to TRBD2. Germline trimming cut 5 bases from V and 6 bases from J; bases unmatched to any gene: 9. This CDR3 region has 16 residues. Germline CDR1 and CDR2: SGHRS and YFSETQ. In DNA form, the CDR3 reads TGCGCCAGCAGGATGACTAGCGGGAGCCGACCCAATGAGCAGTTCTTC. Protein: CASRMTSGSRPNEQFF.

V gene TRBV5-4 combines with J gene TRBJ2-7; TRBD2 agrees at 14 bases. Germline V CDR1 and CDR2: SGHNT, YYREEE (reference sequence). The CDR3 runs 17 residues. J gave up 5 bases and V 4 bases, and 11 bases lay outside the gene matches. CDR3 bases: TGTGCCAGCAGCCCCAAGACTAGCGGGAGGGTGGTGAACGAGCAGTACTTC. As protein: CASSPKTSGRVVNEQYF. The full variable domain, in which reference TRBV5-4 and TRBJ2-7 provide the parts outside the CDR3, is ETGVTQSPTHLIKTRGQQVTLRCSSQSGHNTVSWYQQALGQGPQFIFQYYREEENGRGNFPPRFSGLQFPNYSSELNVNALELDDSALYLCASSPKTSGRVVNEQYFGPGTRLTVT.

Only one count was recorded for this clone. The chain combines TRBV28 with TRBJ2-1; 7 bases fit TRBD2. The CDR3 is 14 amino acids. Unmatched junction bases numbered 3, after V lost 3 bases and J lost 4 bases. In germline, CDR1 is MDHEN, CDR2 SYDVKM. Written as DNA, the CDR3 is TGTGCCAGCAGTTTGGCTAGCGGTTACAATGAGCAGTTCTTC. Translating gives CASSLASGYNEQFF.

V usage is TRBV29-1 and J usage is TRBJ1-1; the D gene is possibly TRBD1 (5 bases). Germline values: CDR1 SQVTM, CDR2 ANQGSEA. Trimming took 7 bases from V and 4 from J, leaving 16 bases between them. There are 13 residues in the CDR3. CDR3 sequence: CSGGHLGVTEAFF. CDR3 nucleotide sequence: TGCAGCGGGGGCCACTTAGGGGTCACTGAAGCTTTCTTT.

The genes are TRBV7-8 and TRBJ2-7, with D tentatively TRBD2 (7 bases). There are 16 residues in the CDR3. The ends were cut back, 2 bases at V and 5 bases at J, with 19 bases in the middle. From germline, CDR1 is SGHVS and CDR2 FQNEAQ. CDR3 sequence: CASSLREGGVVNEQYF. The CDR3 nucleotides read TGTGCCAGCAGCTTAAGGGAGGGGGGTGTAGTCAACGAGCAGTACTTC. The variable domain in full, with the rest retrieved from reference TRBV7-8 and TRBJ2-7, is GAGVSQSPRYKVAKRGQDVALRCDPISGHVSLFWYQQALGQGPEFLTYFQNEAQLDKSGLPSDRFFAERPEGSVSTLKIQRTQQEDSAVYLCASSLREGGVVNEQYFGPGTRLTVT.

The rearrangement joins TRBV18 to TRBJ1-3; the D is unclear. Per germline, CDR1 KGHSH and CDR2 LQKENI. The length of the CDR3 is 15 residues. V was trimmed by 6 bases and J by 0 bases, leaving 12 bases between them. In DNA form, the CDR3 reads TGTGCCAGCTCGAGCGAGGCCCGCTCTGGAAACACCATATATTTT. Translated, it gives CASSSEARSGNTIYF.

The J gene is TRBJ2-3, the V gene TRBV28, with 8 nucleotides matching TRBD2. The J segment lost 1 base and the V segment lost 4 bases, leaving 13 bases of the junction unmatched. The CDR3 spans 18 residues. Per germline, CDR1 MDHEN and CDR2 SYDVKM. The CDR3 DNA sequence: TGTGCCAGCAGTTCTCCGGGAGGGTCTGGTAGTGGCACAGATACGCAGTATTTT. This codes for CASSSPGGSGSGTDTQYF.

The V call is TRBV18, the J call TRBJ1-2; 8 bases map to TRBD1. The CDR3 sequence is 15 residues long. After removal of 4 bases from V and 2 bases from J, the junction contained 6 bases not matched to a gene. Germline V gene lookup returns CDR1 KGHSH and CDR2 LQKENI. The CDR3 nucleotides read TGTGCCAGCTCACAGGGGGACAGGCGAAACTATGGCTACACCTTC. Amino acids: CASSQGDRRNYGYTF.

The chain links TRBV4-2 to TRBJ2-5; the D gene is possibly TRBD2 (5 bases). Germline values: CDR1 LGHNA, CDR2 YNFKEQ. V lost 1 base, J lost 5 bases, and 14 bases lay in between. There are 15 residues in the CDR3. The CDR3 spells CASSQGETTLETQYF. CDR3 bases: TGTGCCAGCAGCCAAGGAGAGACTACTCTGGAGACCCAGTACTTC.

The V and J genes are TRBV7-2 and TRBJ2-2; D is unresolved. This CDR3 comprises 14 residues. Germline V gene sequence: CDR1 SGHTA, CDR2 FQGNSA. Trimming left V 5 bases short and J 1 base short, with 8 bases between. The CDR3 DNA follows: TGTGCCAGCAGCCTGAGACAGAACACCGGGGAGCTGTTTTTT. This translates into CASSLRQNTGELFF.

This rearrangement joins TRBV27 to TRBJ2-4; TRBD1 agrees at 7 bases. Germline V gene lookup returns CDR1 MNHEY and CDR2 SMNVEV (reference sequence). With 5 bases clipped from V and 2 bases from J, the junction kept 9 bases outside the gene matches. The length of the CDR3 is 16 residues. The CDR3 is CASSPIYRGTKNIQYF. As DNA, the CDR3 is TGTGCCAGCAGTCCGATATACAGGGGTACCAAAAACATTCAGTACTTC.

This chain joins TRBV7-2 and TRBJ2-2, with 16 bases identical to TRBD2. V gave up 5 bases and J gave up 7 bases; unmatched junction bases: 7. CDR3 length: 17 residues. From germline, CDR1 is SGHTA and CDR2 FQGNSA. The CDR3, as DNA: TGTGCCAGCAGCAACCGGGGACTAGCGGGAGGGGGCGGGGAGCTGTTTTTT. It translates to CASSNRGLAGGGGELFF.

The J gene is TRBJ2-3, the V gene TRBV21-1; the D call TRBD2 from the table was never checked on the DNA. TRBV21-1 is noted as a pseudogene. The CDR3 extends over 17 amino acids. CDR3 amino acids: CASSNQRLRKSTDTQYF. In DNA, the CDR3 is TGTGCCAGCAGCAACCAAAGACTCCGCAAGAGCACAGATACGCAGTATTTT.